The clone carrying this TCR beta chain was observed once. Its antigen is undetermined. The data derive from a study of CD4+ T cells in melanoma. The study, taken as a whole, reports: A reported correlation linked neoantigen-specific CD4+ T cells to CD8+, macrophage and B cell function. Diverse differentiation states were reported for melanoma neoantigen-specific CD4+ T cells.

This table comes from immunoSEQ multiplex PCR, and its TCRdb copy is limited to in-frame clones, with some not included. The sample consists of about 110,000 clones, about 90% of them appearing once. CDR3 length: 16 amino acids. Germline CDR1 SGHKS, CDR2 YYEKEE (reference sequence). V trimming: 0 bases; J trimming: 2 bases; junction bases outside the gene matches: 3. The J gene is TRBJ2-5, the V gene TRBV5-5; 11 bases fit TRBD2. The source material was peripheral blood. The receptor was isolated from a human donor with melanoma. The CDR3 reads CASSLAPSGGQETQYF. The CDR3 DNA is TGTGCCAGCAGCTTGGCCCCTAGCGGGGGGCAAGAGACCCAGTACTTC.